Each of the 20 T cell receptor beta chains below was sequenced from the same sample in a study of T cell responses to AZD1222 COVID-19 vaccine (dated by TCRdb to the early 2020s). The time point label, as the study defines it: baseline before first vaccination. The library was produced with the immunoSEQ multiplex PCR assay. Entries here come from immuneACCESS through TCRdb and include only in-frame sequences with V and J called. Some clones fail to appear in such tables; in the studies checked, an unresolved V gene covers under half of the shortfall, and the cause of the remainder is unknown. This sample lists 140,000 or so clones; about 90% were detected once. 1.9% of the sample rests with the top ten. The sequencing used peripheral blood, collected on day 0 of AZD1222 vaccination. The receptors derive from an adult in good health.

This clone has more than one count but fewer than ten. The chain employs TRBV30 and TRBJ2-7; D gene uncertain. The CDR3 loop spans 13 amino acids. V was trimmed by 5 bases and J by 4 bases, leaving 15 bases between them. The germline CDR1 and CDR2 sequences are GTSNPN and SVGIG (reference sequence). This chain's CDR3 is CAWRTPGGYEQYF. CDR3 nucleotides: TGTGCCTGGCGTACTCCCGGTGGGTACGAGCAGTACTTC.

The CDR3 DNA sequence: TGCGCCAGCAACGCCCCCACCGGGGAGCTGTTTTTT. As protein: CASNAPTGELFF. The J gene is TRBJ2-2, the V gene TRBV5-1; D is undetermined. The CDR3 is made up of 12 amino acids. V was pared by 6 bases and J by 4 bases, with 7 bases between. Germline CDR1 is SGHRS and CDR2 is YFSETQ.

This rearrangement joins TRBV4-3 to TRBJ1-2; 11 positions match TRBD1. In germline, CDR1 is LGHNA, CDR2 YSLEER. J lost 4 bases, V lost 4 bases, and 2 bases had no gene match. This CDR3 is built from 14 residues. This CDR3 reads CASSRDRGGYGYTF. The CDR3 bases are TGCGCCAGCAGCCGGGACAGGGGGGGCTATGGCTACACCTTC.

The V and J genes are TRBV27 and TRBJ2-3; 12 bases align to TRBD2. After removal of 5 bases from V and 0 bases from J, the junction contained 9 bases not matched to a gene. The CDR3 has 18 residues. In germline, CDR1 is MNHEY, CDR2 SMNVEV (reference sequence). In nucleotides, the CDR3 is TGTGCCAGCAGTCTAGGACTAGCGGGACTATCTAGCACAGATACGCAGTATTTT. It codes for CASSLGLAGLSSTDTQYF.

The chain is built from TRBV12-3 or TRBV12-4 and TRBJ1-3; D is uncertain. This CDR3 is 12 amino acids long. V lost 1 base and J 3 bases, leaving 1 base between the germline ends. Here the CDR3 reads CASSLGGNTIYF. DNA for the CDR3: TGTGCCAGCAGTTTAGGTGGAAACACCATATATTTT.

This clone appeared a few times. V usage is TRBV19 and J usage is TRBJ1-2; 10 bases align to TRBD1. Trimming removed 3 bases from V and 5 bases from J; junction bases left unmatched: 6. This CDR3 is built from 15 residues. Germline V gives CDR1 LNHDA, CDR2 SQIVND (reference sequence). CDR3 sequence (DNA): TGTGCCAGTAGTATTTCGGGACAGGGGTTTTATGGCTACACCTTC. It encodes CASSISGQGFYGYTF.

V is TRBV15 and J is TRBJ2-2, with TRBD1 matching 11 bases. V gave up 0 bases and J gave up 5 bases; unmatched junction bases: 8. Looked up from germline, CDR1 is LNHNV and CDR2 is YYDKDF (reference sequence). This CDR3 comprises 18 residues. The CDR3 DNA sequence: TGTGCCACCAGCAGAGACAGGACAGGGGGCGGTGGGACCGGGGAGCTGTTTTTT. As protein: CATSRDRTGGGGTGELFF.

The chain uses TRBV11-2 and TRBJ2-5, with a possible D match to TRBD1 (5 bases). Germline CDR1 reads SGHAT; CDR2 reads FQNNGV. This CDR3 has 14 amino acids. The V end was cut by 2 bases, the J end by 4 bases, with 11 bases between. CDR3 protein: CASSLPGSPETQYF. The CDR3 DNA reads as TGTGCCAGCAGCTTACCAGGGTCCCCAGAGACCCAGTACTTC.

The gene calls are TRBV9 and TRBJ1-6, with TRBD1 matching 9 bases. The junction had 7 bases not matched to a gene; V was cut back by 4 bases and J by 11 bases. Germline V CDR1 and CDR2: SGDLS, YYNGEE. This CDR3 contains 14 residues. The CDR3 nucleotides are TGTGCCAGCAGCCAAGGACAGGGGATTCCACCCCTCCACTTT. This translates into CASSQGQGIPPLHF.

This clone was seen only a few times. The genes are TRBV6-4 and TRBJ2-1, with TRBD2 identical over 11 bases. Losses at the gene ends were 0 bases for V and 6 bases for J; bases not matched to a gene: 1. The CDR3 has 15 amino acids. Germline assignment: CDR1 MRHNA and CDR2 SNTAGT. CDR3 residues: CASSDSSGGANEQFF. In DNA, the CDR3 is TGTGCCAGCAGTGACTCTAGCGGGGGGGCCAATGAGCAGTTCTTC.

The chain carries TRBV11-2 and TRBJ1-3; D uncertain. Between the trimmed V and J ends, which lost 3 bases and 0 bases, there was a span of 6 bases. Germline-derived CDR1 and CDR2 are SGHAT and FQNNGV. This CDR3 has 14 residues. CDR3 residues: CASSLGSSGNTIYF. CDR3 DNA: TGTGCCAGCAGCTTGGGTAGCTCTGGAAACACCATATATTTT.

This clone appeared once. The chain is built from TRBV15 and TRBJ2-7; TRBD2 might be the D (5 bases). The CDR3 is made up of 15 amino acids. Looked up from germline, CDR1 is LNHNV and CDR2 is YYDKDF (reference sequence). Trimming took off 5 bases at V and 0 bases at J, with 14 bases between the two ends. The CDR3 protein is CATSQSRGSSYEQYF. As DNA, the CDR3 is TGTGCCACCAGCCAGAGTCGGGGAAGCTCCTACGAGCAGTACTTC.

This clone showed up just once. The chain combines TRBV27 with TRBJ2-7; weak D call: TRBD2 (6 bases). V dropped 5 bases and J dropped 3 bases, with 11 bases sitting between them. The length of the CDR3 is 13 residues. CDR1 is MNHEY, CDR2 SMNVEV, per germline (reference sequence). CDR3 amino acids: CASSISGSYEQYF. Here the CDR3 DNA reads TGTGCCAGCAGTATTTCCGGGAGCTACGAGCAGTACTTC.

This chain joins TRBV9 and TRBJ2-4; D call uncertain. Germline values: CDR1 SGDLS, CDR2 YYNGEE. There are 13 residues in the CDR3. The germline V and J ends were trimmed by 4 bases and 0 bases, with 5 bases remaining between them. CDR3 loop: CASSIGAKNIQYF. The CDR3 coding sequence is TGTGCCAGCAGCATAGGAGCCAAAAACATTCAGTACTTC.

In its sample, this clone was seen once. The CDR3 here is CASSLAWTGGGEQYF. The CDR3 nucleotides are TGTGCCAGCAGCTTGGCCTGGACAGGGGGCGGCGAGCAGTACTTC. This chain uses TRBV5-4 with TRBJ2-7; 11 bases line up with TRBD1. Trimming at V came to 0 bases and at J to 6 bases, leaving 5 bases not matched to a gene. CDR1 is SGHNT and CDR2 is YYREEE in the germline V gene (reference sequence). The CDR3 length is 15 residues.

The chain couples TRBV12-3 or TRBV12-4 to TRBJ1-5; TRBD1 aligns across 8 bases. The CDR3 spans 13 residues. Trimming at V came to 6 bases and at J to 4 bases, leaving 2 bases not matched to a gene. DNA of the CDR3: TGTGCCAGCAGCGGGACAGGTAATCAGCCCCAGCATTTT. Amino acids: CASSGTGNQPQHF.

The table lists this clone with a count of one. One end of the junction varies from germline; a read error may be responsible. This chain links TRBV4-3 with TRBJ2-7, with TRBD1 as a possible D gene (5 bases). The CDR3 is 13 residues long. CDR1 LGHNA and CDR2 YSLEER come from the germline V gene. The CDR3 here is CASSQDRWGLPNF. For the CDR3, the DNA is TGCGCCAGCAGCCAAGATCGATGGGGCCTCCCGAACTTC.

The CDR3 nucleotides are TGTGCCAGCAGCTTGGGGGGAGTGAACAATCAGCCCCAGCATTTT. Protein product: CASSLGGVNNQPQHF. V gene TRBV7-9 combines with J gene TRBJ1-5, with a weak D call TRBD1 (5 bases). The germline V and J ends were trimmed by 3 bases and 3 bases, with 12 bases remaining between them. Germline V CDR1 and CDR2: SEHNR, FQNEAQ (reference sequence). The CDR3 is made up of 15 amino acids.

V usage is TRBV19 and J usage is TRBJ1-2; perhaps TRBD1 as D (5 bases). Per germline, CDR1 LNHDA and CDR2 SQIVND (reference sequence). The V end lost 1 base, the J end lost 3 bases, and 12 bases lay between the germline ends. The CDR3 totals 15 residues. The CDR3 sequence: CASSIAGTSDYGYTF. CDR3 sequence (DNA): TGTGCCAGTAGTATAGCCGGGACTTCCGACTATGGCTACACCTTC. Full variable domain (rest looked up from reference TRBV19 and TRBJ1-2): DGGITQSPKYLFRKEGQNVTLSCEQNLNHDAMYWYRQDPGQGLRLIYYSQIVNDFQKGDIAEGYSVSREKKESFPLTVTSAQKNPTAFYLCASSIAGTSDYGYTFGSGTRLTVV.

The V call is TRBV29-1, the J call TRBJ2-1; tentatively, D is TRBD1 or TRBD2 (5 bases each). CDR1 and CDR2 from the germline V gene are SQVTM and ANQGSEA. Trimming left V 8 bases short and J 3 bases short, with 20 bases between. The CDR3 has 15 amino acids. In DNA form, the CDR3 reads TGCAGCCACGGGAAGGACACACTCCGCTACAATGAGCAGTTCTTC. It encodes CSHGKDTLRYNEQFF.